The subject of this entry is one T cell receptor beta chain. This sample was included in a study of T cell repertoires in cytomegalovirus infection. TCRdb called the reads again in MiXCR, with one record for every CDR3 protein. The sample lists under 300,000 distinct CDR3 sequences, about 18% seen once, with less than 60% in the top ten. Looked up from germline, CDR1 is SEHNR and CDR2 is FQNEAQ (reference sequence). V was cut by 2 bases and J by 4 bases, with 8 bases left in between. The length of the CDR3 is 13 residues. This TCR was recovered from a human donor in good health (CMV status not recorded). Some clones in this sample may be carry-over from other donors' samples. The V and J genes are TRBV7-9 and TRBJ1-2; weak D call: TRBD1 (5 bases). Sequenced material: CD8+ T cells from PBMCs. Here the CDR3 reads CASSLRTLYGYTF. The CDR3 coding sequence is TGTGCCAGCAGCTTACGGACACTCTATGGCTACACCTTC.